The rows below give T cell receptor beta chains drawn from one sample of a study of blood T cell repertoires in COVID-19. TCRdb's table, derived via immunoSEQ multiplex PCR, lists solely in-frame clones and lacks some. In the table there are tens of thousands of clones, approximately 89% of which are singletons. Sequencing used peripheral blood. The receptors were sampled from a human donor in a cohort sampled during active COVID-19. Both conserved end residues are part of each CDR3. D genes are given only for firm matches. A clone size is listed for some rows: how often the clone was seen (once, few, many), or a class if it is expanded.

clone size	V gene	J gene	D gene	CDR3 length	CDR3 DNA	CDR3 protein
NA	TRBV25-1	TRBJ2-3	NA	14	TGTGCCAGCAGTGATCTGGACTTCACAGATACGCAGTATTTT	CASSDLDFTDTQYF
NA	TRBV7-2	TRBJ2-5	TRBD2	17	TGTGCCAGCAGCGGCAAGACTAGCGGGGGGGCGCGGGAGACCCAGTACTTC	CASSGKTSGGARETQYF
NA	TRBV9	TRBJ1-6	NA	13	TGTGCCAGCAGCGATACAGATAATTCACCCCTCCACTTT	CASSDTDNSPLHF
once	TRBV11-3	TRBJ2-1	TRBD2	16	TGTGCCAGCAGCTTAGGGGCTAGCGGGAGCTCCAATGAGCAGTTCTTC	CASSLGASGSSNEQFF
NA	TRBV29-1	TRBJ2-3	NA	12	TGCAGCGTGACGACAGGCACAGATACGCAGTATTTT	CSVTTGTDTQYF
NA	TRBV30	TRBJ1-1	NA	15	TGTGCCTGGAGTATCGGATCGGGACTGAAGGCTGAAGCTTTCTTT	CAWSIGSGLKAEAFF
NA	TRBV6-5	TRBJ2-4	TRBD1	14	TGTGCCAGCAGTTTAACGACAGGGGGAGACATTCAGTACTTC	CASSLTTGGDIQYF
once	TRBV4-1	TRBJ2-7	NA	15	TGCGCCAGCAGCCAAGATGGAGCCACCTCCTACGAGCAGTACTTC	CASSQDGATSYEQYF
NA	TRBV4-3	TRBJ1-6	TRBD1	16	TGCGCCAGCAGCCAGAGCCGACAGGGGTTCAATTCACCCCTCCACTTT	CASSQSRQGFNSPLHF
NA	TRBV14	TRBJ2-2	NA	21	TGTGCCAGCAGCCAAAAAAAGCAACGGGAACACAGGGTACATGGCACCGGGGAGCTGTTTTTT	CASSQKKQREHRVHGTGELFF
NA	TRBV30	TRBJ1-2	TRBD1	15	TGTGCCTGGAGTAGGGACAGGGCGACTAACTATGGCTACACCTTC	CAWSRDRATNYGYTF
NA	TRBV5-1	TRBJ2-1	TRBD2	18	TGCGCCAGCAGCTTGTGGCTAGCGGGGGTTAGCTCCTACAATGAGCAGTTCTTC	CASSLWLAGVSSYNEQFF
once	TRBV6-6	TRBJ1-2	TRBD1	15	TGTGCCAGCAGAACCCCAGGGGGTAGGAGCTATGGCTACACCTTC	CASRTPGGRSYGYTF
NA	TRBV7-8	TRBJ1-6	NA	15	TGTGCCAGCAGCTTAGGTGCGAGAGCAGGTTCACCCCTCCACTTT	CASSLGARAGSPLHF
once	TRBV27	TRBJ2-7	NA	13	TGTGCCAGCAGTCGCTCCGCGTCCTACGAGCAGTACTTC	CASSRSASYEQYF
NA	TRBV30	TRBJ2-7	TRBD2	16	TGTGCCTGGAGTAGGCTGCGGGAGGGCCGACCCTACGAGCAGTACTTC	CAWSRLREGRPYEQYF
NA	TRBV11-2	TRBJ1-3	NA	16	TGTGCCAGCAGCTTAGGTATGACAGGCTCTGGAAACACCATATATTTT	CASSLGMTGSGNTIYF
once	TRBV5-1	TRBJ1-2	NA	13	TGCGCCAGCAGCTTAGACAGGAGCTATGGCTACACCTTC	CASSLDRSYGYTF
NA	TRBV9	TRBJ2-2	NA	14	TGTGCCAGCAGCGTTCGGCCGGCGGCCGGGGAGCTGTTTTTT	CASSVRPAAGELFF
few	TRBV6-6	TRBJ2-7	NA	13	TGTGCCAGCAGTACCGCAGGGTCCTACGAGCAGTACTTC	CASSTAGSYEQYF
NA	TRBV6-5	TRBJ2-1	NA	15	TGTGCCAGCGGGGGGTTTCCGGGGGACTACAATGAGCAGTTCTTC	CASGGFPGDYNEQFF
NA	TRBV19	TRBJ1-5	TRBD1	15	TGTGCCAGTAAGGACAGGCCTGGGAGCAATCAGCCCCAGCATTTT	CASKDRPGSNQPQHF
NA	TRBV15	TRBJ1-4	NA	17	TGTGCCACCAGCCTGTTGGGTAGGACAACAACTAATGAAAAACTGTTTTTT	CATSLLGRTTTNEKLFF
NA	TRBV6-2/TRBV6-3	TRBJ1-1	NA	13	TGTGCCAGCAGTTACGGCTCGTACACTGAAGCTTTCTTT	CASSYGSYTEAFF
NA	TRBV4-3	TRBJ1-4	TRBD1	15	TGCGCCAGCAGCCAAGATGGGACAGTTAATGAAAAACTGTTTTTT	CASSQDGTVNEKLFF
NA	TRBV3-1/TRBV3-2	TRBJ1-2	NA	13	TGTGCCAGCAGCCATGGGGGAGGGGCCGGCTACACCTTC	CASSHGGGAGYTF
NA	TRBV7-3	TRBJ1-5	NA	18	TGTGCCAGCAGCTTAATACCCCTAGAGGTTAATAGCAATCAGCCCCAGCATTTT	CASSLIPLEVNSNQPQHF
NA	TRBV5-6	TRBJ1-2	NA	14	TGTGCCAGCAGCTTGGCCACAGGGACCTATGGCTACACCTTC	CASSLATGTYGYTF
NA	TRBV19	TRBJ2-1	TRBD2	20	TGTGCCAGTAGTATAGATCTGCGACTAGCGGGAGTTATCTCCTACAATGAGCAGTTCTTC	CASSIDLRLAGVISYNEQFF
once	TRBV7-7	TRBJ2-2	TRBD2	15	TGTGCTAGCAGAGCGTCTAGCGGGAACACCGGGGAGCTGTTTTTT	CASRASSGNTGELFF
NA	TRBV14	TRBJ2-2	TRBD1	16	TGTGCCAGCAGCCAGACAGGGGGCGCGATTATCGGGGAGCTGTTTTTT	CASSQTGGAIIGELFF
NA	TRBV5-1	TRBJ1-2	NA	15	TGCGCCAGCAGCCCAGCGGGGACGGTTAACTATGGCTACACCTTC	CASSPAGTVNYGYTF
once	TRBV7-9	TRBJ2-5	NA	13	TGTGCCAGCACCCACCAGGGGTGGGAGACCCAGTACTTC	CASTHQGWETQYF
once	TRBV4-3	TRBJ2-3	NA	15	TGCGCCAGCAGCCAAGTGGCTAGCTGGGCAGATACGCAGTATTTT	CASSQVASWADTQYF
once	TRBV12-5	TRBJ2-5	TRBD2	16	TGTGCTAGTGGGGCCAGTGGGGCGGGGGGCCAGCAGACCCAGTACTTC	CASGASGAGGQQTQYF
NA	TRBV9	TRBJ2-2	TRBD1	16	TGTGCCAGCAGCGAGGGAGGACAGGGGGCCGGCGGGGAGCTGTTTTTT	CASSEGGQGAGGELFF
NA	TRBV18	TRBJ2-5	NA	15	TGTGCCAGCTCACCGGAACCAGGGATCAGGGAGACCCAGTACTTC	CASSPEPGIRETQYF
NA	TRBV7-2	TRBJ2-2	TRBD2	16	TGTGCCAGCAGCCCCCAATGGCGGGGGGACACCGGGGAGCTGTTTTTT	CASSPQWRGDTGELFF
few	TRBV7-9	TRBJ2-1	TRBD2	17	TGTGCCAGCAGCCCGATGGGAGCGGGGGTCCCCTACAATGAGCAGTTCTTC	CASSPMGAGVPYNEQFF
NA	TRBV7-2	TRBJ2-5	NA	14	TGTGCCAGCAGCGGGGGGTTTGGCCGGGAGACCCAGTACTTC	CASSGGFGRETQYF
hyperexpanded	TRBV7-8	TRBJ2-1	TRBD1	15	TGTGCCAGCAGCTCCCCTGGCGATCACAGGGGTGAGCAGTTCTTC	CASSSPGDHRGEQFF
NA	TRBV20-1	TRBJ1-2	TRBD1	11	TGCAGTGCGACTACAGGGGTTGGCTACACCTTC	CSATTGVGYTF
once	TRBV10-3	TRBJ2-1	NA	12	TGTGCCAACGGGGGATCTAACAATGAGCAGTTCTTC	CANGGSNNEQFF
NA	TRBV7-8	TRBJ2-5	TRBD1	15	TGTGCCAGCAGCGTAGACAGGGGGCGCCGAGAGACCCAGTACTTC	CASSVDRGRRETQYF
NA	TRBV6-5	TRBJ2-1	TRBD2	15	TGTGCCAGCAGTAAGGGACTAGCGGGCTACAATGAGCAGTTCTTC	CASSKGLAGYNEQFF
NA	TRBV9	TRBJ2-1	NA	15	TGTGCCAGCAGCGTAGCTTCTGGGCAATACAATGAGCAGTTCTTC	CASSVASGQYNEQFF
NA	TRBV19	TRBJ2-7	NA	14	TGTGCCAGTAGCCCCGCCAGCGATTCCTACGAGCAGTACTTC	CASSPASDSYEQYF
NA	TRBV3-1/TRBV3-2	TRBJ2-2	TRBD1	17	TGTGCCAGCAGCCGGGGGACAGGGGGTGCGAACACCGGGGAGCTGTTTTTT	CASSRGTGGANTGELFF
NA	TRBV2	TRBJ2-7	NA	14	TGTGCCAGCAGTGAAAGCCGGCGGACCTACGAGCAGTACTTC	CASSESRRTYEQYF
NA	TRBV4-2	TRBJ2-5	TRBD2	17	TGTGCCAGCAGCCAAGATTGGGGTAGCGGGTGGGGAGAGACCCAGTACTTC	CASSQDWGSGWGETQYF
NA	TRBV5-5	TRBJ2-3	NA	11	TGTGCCAGCAGCTTAAGGGGTACGCAGTATTTT	CASSLRGTQYF
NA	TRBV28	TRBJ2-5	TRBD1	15	TGTGCCAGCAGTTCGTGGACAGGCCGGGGAGAGACCCAGTACTTC	CASSSWTGRGETQYF
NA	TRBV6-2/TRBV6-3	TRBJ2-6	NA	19	TGTGCCAGCAGTCGCCTCGCTCGCGGGGCGGTTTTTGGGGCCAACGTCCTGACTTTC	CASSRLARGAVFGANVLTF
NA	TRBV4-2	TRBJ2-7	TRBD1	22	TGTGCCAGCAGCCAAGATAGGTCCCGGGACAGGCCTCCGTCACCTTACTCCTACGAGCAGTACTTC	CASSQDRSRDRPPSPYSYEQYF
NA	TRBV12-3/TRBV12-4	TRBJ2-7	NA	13	TGTGCCAGCAGACGGACAGCTACCTACGAGCAGTACTTC	CASRRTATYEQYF
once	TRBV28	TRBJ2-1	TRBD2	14	TGTGCCACCCTTTCCCGCGGGAGAGGAAATGAGCAGTTCTTC	CATLSRGRGNEQFF
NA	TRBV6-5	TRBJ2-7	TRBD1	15	TGTGCCAGCAGTCGGAAGGACAGGAAATCCTACGAGCAGTACTTC	CASSRKDRKSYEQYF
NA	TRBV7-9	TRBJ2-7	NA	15	TGTGCCAGCACCCAAGCACGGGACTTCGCCTACGAGCAGTACTTC	CASTQARDFAYEQYF
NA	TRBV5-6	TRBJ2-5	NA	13	TGTGCCAGCAGCTTCGATCGAGAAGAGACCCAGTACTTC	CASSFDREETQYF